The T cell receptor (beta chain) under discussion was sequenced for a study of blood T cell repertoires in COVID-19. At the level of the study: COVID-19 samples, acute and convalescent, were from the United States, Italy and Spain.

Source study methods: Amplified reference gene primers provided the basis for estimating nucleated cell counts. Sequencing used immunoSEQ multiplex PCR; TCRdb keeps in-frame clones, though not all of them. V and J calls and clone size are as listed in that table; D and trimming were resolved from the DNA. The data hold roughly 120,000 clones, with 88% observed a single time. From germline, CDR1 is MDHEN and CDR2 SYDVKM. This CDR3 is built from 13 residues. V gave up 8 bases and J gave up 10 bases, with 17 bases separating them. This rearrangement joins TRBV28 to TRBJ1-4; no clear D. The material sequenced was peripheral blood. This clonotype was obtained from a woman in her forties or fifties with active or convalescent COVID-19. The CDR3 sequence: CASRGSGSGKLFF. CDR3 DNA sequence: TGTGCCAGCCGTGGGTCGGGGTCGGGAAAACTGTTTTTT.